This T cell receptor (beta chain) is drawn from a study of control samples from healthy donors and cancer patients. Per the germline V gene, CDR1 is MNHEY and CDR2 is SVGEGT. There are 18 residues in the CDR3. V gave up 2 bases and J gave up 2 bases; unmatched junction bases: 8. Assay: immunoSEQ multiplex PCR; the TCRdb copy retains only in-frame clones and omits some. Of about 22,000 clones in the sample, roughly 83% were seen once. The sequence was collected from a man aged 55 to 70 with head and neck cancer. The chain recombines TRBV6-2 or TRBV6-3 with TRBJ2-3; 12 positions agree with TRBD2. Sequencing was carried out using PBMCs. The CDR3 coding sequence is TGTGCCAGCAGTTACCCCCAGGCTAGCGGGGGGGCCACAGATACGCAGTATTTT. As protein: CASSYPQASGGATDTQYF.